A single TCR beta chain is shown here with its context. This entry is derived from a study of blood T cell repertoires in COVID-19. Trimming removed 2 bases at V and 4 bases at J, with 11 bases between. Germline CDR1 and CDR2: SGHVS and FQNEAQ. This CDR3 is 15 amino acids long. The method was immunoSEQ multiplex PCR; TCRdb's version includes in-frame clones alone and lacks a portion of them. The sample holds about 180,000 clones, over 75% seen once. The sequencing sample was made of peripheral blood. The rearrangement uses TRBV7-8 and TRBJ2-2; maybe TRBD1 (6 bases). This sequence originates from a person aged 65 to 85 with COVID-19, enrolled during active disease. The CDR3 spells CASSLLLGGTGELFF. The CDR3 nucleotides read TGTGCCAGCAGCTTACTTTTAGGGGGCACCGGGGAGCTGTTTTTT.